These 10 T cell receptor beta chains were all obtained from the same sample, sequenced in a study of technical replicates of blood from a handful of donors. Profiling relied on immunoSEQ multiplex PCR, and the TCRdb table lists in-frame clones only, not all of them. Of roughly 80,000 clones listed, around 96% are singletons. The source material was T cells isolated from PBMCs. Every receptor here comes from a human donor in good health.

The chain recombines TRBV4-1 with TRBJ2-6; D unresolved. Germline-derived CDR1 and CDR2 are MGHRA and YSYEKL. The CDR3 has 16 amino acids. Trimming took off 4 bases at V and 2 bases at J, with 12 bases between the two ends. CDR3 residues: CASSLTWSTGANVLTF. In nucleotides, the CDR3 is TGCGCCAGCAGCCTCACTTGGAGTACTGGGGCCAACGTCCTGACTTTC.

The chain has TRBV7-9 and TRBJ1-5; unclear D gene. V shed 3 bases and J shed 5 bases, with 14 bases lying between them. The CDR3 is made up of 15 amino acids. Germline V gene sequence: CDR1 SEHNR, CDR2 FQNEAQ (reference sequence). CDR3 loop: CASSFGSSVDQPQHF. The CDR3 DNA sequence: TGTGCCAGCAGCTTCGGGTCGTCGGTGGATCAGCCCCAGCATTTT.

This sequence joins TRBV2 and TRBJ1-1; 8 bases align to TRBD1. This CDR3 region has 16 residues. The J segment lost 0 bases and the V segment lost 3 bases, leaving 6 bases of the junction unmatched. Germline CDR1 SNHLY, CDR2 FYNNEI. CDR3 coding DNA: TGTGCCAGCAGTGAGACAGGGGACAGCCTGAACACTGAAGCTTTCTTT. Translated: CASSETGDSLNTEAFF.

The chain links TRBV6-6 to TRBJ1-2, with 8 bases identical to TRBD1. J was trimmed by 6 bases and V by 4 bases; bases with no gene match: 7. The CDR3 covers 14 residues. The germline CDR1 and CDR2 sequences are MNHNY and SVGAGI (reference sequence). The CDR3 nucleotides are TGTGCCAGCAGTTCTCTACCAGGGGGCGATGGCTACACCTTC. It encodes CASSSLPGGDGYTF.

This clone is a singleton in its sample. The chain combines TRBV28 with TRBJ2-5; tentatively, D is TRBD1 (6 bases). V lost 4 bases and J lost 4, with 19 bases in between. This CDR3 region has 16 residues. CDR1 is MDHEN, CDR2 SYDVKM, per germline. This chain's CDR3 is CASSSTPDRPGETQYF. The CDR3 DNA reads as TGTGCCAGCAGTTCAACCCCAGACAGGCCGGGAGAGACCCAGTACTTC.

The CDR3 protein is CASSYQADQPQHF. The CDR3 coding sequence is TGTGCCAGCAGTTATCAAGCTGATCAGCCCCAGCATTTT. The chain couples TRBV6-5 to TRBJ1-5; D not resolved. This CDR3 contains 13 residues. The germline V gene encodes CDR1 MNHEY and CDR2 SVGAGI. The V gene lost 3 bases and the J gene lost 5 bases, with 8 bases spanning the gap.

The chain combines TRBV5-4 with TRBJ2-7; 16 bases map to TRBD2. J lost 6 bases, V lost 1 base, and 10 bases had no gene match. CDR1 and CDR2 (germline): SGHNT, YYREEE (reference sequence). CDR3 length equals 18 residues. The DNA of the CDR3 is TGTGCCAGCAGCTTGAAAGGGACTAGCGGGGGGGTCCCGCGCGAGCAGTACTTC. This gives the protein CASSLKGTSGGVPREQYF.

The DNA of the CDR3 is TGTGCCAGTAGTATAGGCTTCCTGGGGGGGCCGGCCACGGAGACCCAGTACTTC. It codes for CASSIGFLGGPATETQYF. J is TRBJ2-5 and V is TRBV19, with D perhaps TRBD2 (7 bases). The CDR3 runs to 18 residues. The ends were cut back, 1 base at V and 5 bases at J, with 23 bases in the middle. Germline-derived CDR1 and CDR2 are LNHDA and SQIVND (reference sequence).

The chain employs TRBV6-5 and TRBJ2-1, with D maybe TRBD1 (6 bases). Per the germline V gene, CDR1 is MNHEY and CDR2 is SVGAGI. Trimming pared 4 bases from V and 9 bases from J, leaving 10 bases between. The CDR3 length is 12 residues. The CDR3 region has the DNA TGTGCCAGCAGTTCAGGGGTCGGTGAGCAGTTCTTC. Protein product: CASSSGVGEQFF.

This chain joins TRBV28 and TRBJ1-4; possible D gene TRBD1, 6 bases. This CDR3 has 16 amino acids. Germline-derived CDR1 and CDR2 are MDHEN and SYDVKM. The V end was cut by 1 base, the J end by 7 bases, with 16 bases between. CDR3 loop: CASSLYPRGIGEKLFF. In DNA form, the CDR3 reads TGTGCCAGCAGTTTATATCCTAGGGGGATCGGTGAAAAACTGTTTTTT.